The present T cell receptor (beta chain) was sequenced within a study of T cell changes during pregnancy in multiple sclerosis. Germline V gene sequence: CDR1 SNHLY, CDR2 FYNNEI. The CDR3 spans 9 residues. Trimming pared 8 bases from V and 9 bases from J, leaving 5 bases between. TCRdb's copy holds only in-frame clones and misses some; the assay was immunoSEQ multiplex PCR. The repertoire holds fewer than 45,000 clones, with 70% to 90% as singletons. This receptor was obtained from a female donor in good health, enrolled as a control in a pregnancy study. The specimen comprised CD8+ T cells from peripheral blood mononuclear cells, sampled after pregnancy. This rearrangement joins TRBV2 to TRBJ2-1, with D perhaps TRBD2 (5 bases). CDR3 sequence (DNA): TGTGCCAGCGGGAGTGAGCAGTTCTTC. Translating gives CASGSEQFF. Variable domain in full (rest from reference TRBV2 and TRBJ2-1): EPEVTQTPSHQVTQMGQEVILRCVPISNHLYFYWYRQILGQKVEFLVSFYNNEISEKSEIFDDQFSVERPDGSNFTLKIRSTKLEDSAMYFCASGSEQFFGPGTRLTVL.